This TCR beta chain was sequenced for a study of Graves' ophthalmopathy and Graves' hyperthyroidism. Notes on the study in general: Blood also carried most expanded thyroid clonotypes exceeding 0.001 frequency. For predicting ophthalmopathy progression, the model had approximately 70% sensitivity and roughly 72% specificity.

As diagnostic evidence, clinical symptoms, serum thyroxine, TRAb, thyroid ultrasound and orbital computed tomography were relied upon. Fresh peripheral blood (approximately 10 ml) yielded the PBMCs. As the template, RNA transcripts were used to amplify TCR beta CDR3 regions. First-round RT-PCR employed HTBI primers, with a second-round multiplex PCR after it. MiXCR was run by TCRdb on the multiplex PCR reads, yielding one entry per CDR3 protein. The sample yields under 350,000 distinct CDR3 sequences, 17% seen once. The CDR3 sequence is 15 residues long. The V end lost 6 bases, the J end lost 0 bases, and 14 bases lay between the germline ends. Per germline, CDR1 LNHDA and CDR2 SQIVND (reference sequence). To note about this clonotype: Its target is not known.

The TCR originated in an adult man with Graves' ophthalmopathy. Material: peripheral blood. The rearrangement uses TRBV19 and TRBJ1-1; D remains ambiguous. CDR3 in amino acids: CASSRGVQLNTEAFF. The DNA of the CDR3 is TGTGCCAGTAGCCGTGGGGTCCAGCTGAACACTGAAGCTTTCTTT.